A selection of T cell receptor beta chains follows, all from one sample in a study of post-analysis software for immune sequencing data. TCRdb ran MiXCR on the PCR reads and lists one entry per CDR3 protein. The sample carries about 540,000 distinct CDR3 sequences, around a third recorded once. The source material was blood. The receptors originated from a girl aged 2-17 years with multiple sclerosis. Both conserved end residues are part of each CDR3. Fields, in order: V gene, clone size, J gene, D gene, CDR3 protein, CDR3 DNA. A D gene is named only where the DNA matches it firmly. A row's size may be missing; if present it is once, few, many or a size class.

TRBV7-8	few	TRBJ2-7	NA	CASSLLEGPYEQYF	TGTGCCAGCAGTTTGCTCGAGGGCCCCTACGAGCAGTACTTC
TRBV9	NA	TRBJ2-3	TRBD2	CASSAGLAGPADTQYF	TGTGCCAGCAGCGCGGGACTAGCGGGGCCGGCAGATACGCAGTATTTT
TRBV2	NA	TRBJ2-7	NA	CASSEAEVVSYEQYF	TGTGCCAGCAGTGAAGCAGAAGTGGTATCCTACGAGCAGTACTTC
TRBV5-1	few	TRBJ2-7	TRBD2	CASSLLRGGAGYEQYF	TGCGCCAGCAGCTTGCTCCGCGGGGGGGCGGGGTACGAGCAGTACTTC
TRBV20-1	NA	TRBJ2-2	NA	CSAPVRAGELFF	TGCAGTGCCCCCGTGAGGGCCGGGGAGCTGTTTTTT
TRBV7-8	few	TRBJ2-2	TRBD1	CASSSEDRGAGELFF	TGTGCCAGCAGCTCAGAAGACAGGGGTGCCGGGGAGCTGTTTTTT
TRBV6-5	few	TRBJ2-1	TRBD1	CASSLTGPINEQFF	TGTGCCAGCAGCCTGACAGGGCCCATCAATGAGCAGTTCTTC
TRBV5-1	NA	TRBJ1-2	TRBD1	CASSPAWTGGLGYTF	TGCGCCAGCAGCCCCGCCTGGACAGGGGGCTTGGGCTACACCTTC
TRBV6-5	NA	TRBJ2-2	NA	CASSYSRQAANTGELFF	TGTGCCAGCAGTTACTCCCGACAGGCCGCGAACACCGGGGAGCTGTTTTTT
TRBV5-1	few	TRBJ1-4	TRBD1	CASSLGTGTVKLFF	TGCGCCAGCAGCTTGGGGACAGGCACTGTAAAACTGTTTTTT
TRBV7-2	NA	TRBJ2-5	TRBD2	CASSSRSRGGETQYF	TGTGCCAGCAGCTCCCGCTCCCGGGGGGGTGAGACCCAGTACTTC
TRBV10-2	few	TRBJ1-1	NA	CASSVSGDTEAFF	TGCGCCAGCAGTGTTTCAGGGGACACTGAAGCTTTCTTT
TRBV5-1	few	TRBJ2-7	NA	CASSFGSRLGGEQYF	TGCGCCAGCAGCTTCGGGAGCCGCCTCGGGGGCGAGCAGTACTTC
TRBV5-6	NA	TRBJ2-4	NA	CASSLGTVLAKNIQYF	TGTGCCAGCAGCTTGGGGACAGTGCTAGCCAAAAACATTCAGTACTTC
TRBV7-2	few	TRBJ2-1	TRBD2	CASSVTSGGARAFF	TGTGCCAGCAGCGTGACTAGCGGGGGGGCGCGGGCGTTCTTC